This T cell receptor beta chain originates from a study of blood T cells in healthy people across ages. Whole-study results and caveats: Researchers deemed the diversity estimates from one million T cells underestimates. Since the PBMCs were unsorted, naive and antigen-experienced cells could not be conclusively compared. Naive T cell percentage strongly correlated with TCR beta diversity.

This clonotype was counted between two and nine times. The antigen remains unidentified. Using a J-beta primer mix together with a sample-barcoded 5' primer, a second PCR was run for roughly 6 to 11 cycles. All samples gave at least 2.5 million CDR3-containing paired-end reads. TCRdb redid the calling of the 5' RACE reads with MiXCR, one entry per CDR3 protein. The table lists 730,000 or so distinct CDR3 sequences, roughly 41% of them singletons, with less than 25% in the top ten. The CDR3 covers 13 residues. V was clipped by 5 bases and J by 2 bases, with 9 bases between them. Germline V gene data show CDR1 as DFQATT and CDR2 as SNEGSKA (reference sequence).

The origin of this receptor is a woman between 55 and 75 years old in good health. The rearrangement uses TRBV20-1 and TRBJ1-4; D is unclear. What was sequenced was blood. The CDR3 DNA follows: TGCAGTGCTCTCACGGTGACTAATGAAAAACTGTTTTTT. Amino acid sequence: CSALTVTNEKLFF.